The 9 T cell receptor beta chains listed next were all sequenced from one sample in a study of cytomegalovirus exposure and HLA in healthy donors. In the PCR, 60 Vbeta and 13 Jbeta primers were used. The protocol was immunoSEQ multiplex PCR, while the TCRdb copy is restricted to in-frame clones and leaves out a portion. Across 100,000 to 150,000 clones, the top ten clones capture approximately 0.99% of the sample. Sequencing input: PBMCs. The receptors stem from a man between 18 and 35 years old in good health and CMV-seronegative.

The chain recombines TRBV30 with TRBJ2-5; 12 bases are a match to TRBD1. Germline CDR1 GTSNPN, CDR2 SVGIG (reference sequence). J was trimmed by 5 bases and V by 6 bases; bases with no gene match: 7. This CDR3 contains 14 residues. The CDR3 nucleotides are TGTGCCTGCCTTAGGGACAGGGGGCGGGAGACCCAGTACTTC. Amino acids: CACLRDRGRETQYF.

J is TRBJ1-1 and V is TRBV30, with 7 bases identical to TRBD1. The germline V gene encodes CDR1 GTSNPN and CDR2 SVGIG (reference sequence). The CDR3 is made up of 13 amino acids. The CDR3 protein is CVAPGTVATEAFF. The CDR3 coding sequence is TGTGTCGCCCCCGGGACAGTGGCCACTGAAGCTTTCTTT. The full variable domain, its missing parts supplied by reference TRBV30 and TRBJ1-1, is SQTIHQWPATLVQPVGSPLSLECTVEGTSNPNLYWYRQAAGRGLQLLFYSVGIGQISSEVPQNLSASRPQDRQFILSSKKLLLSDSGFYLCVAPGTVATEAFFGQGTRLTVV.

The rearrangement joins TRBV4-2 to TRBJ1-2; possibly TRBD1 for D (6 bases). Trimming removed 0 bases from V and 0 bases from J, with 11 bases in between. The CDR3 consists of 16 residues. CDR1 is LGHNA, CDR2 YNFKEQ, per germline. CDR3 loop: CASSQEQGNPNYGYTF. The CDR3 coding sequence is TGTGCCAGCAGCCAAGAACAGGGAAATCCTAACTATGGCTACACCTTC.

V gene TRBV5-4 combines with J gene TRBJ2-5; TRBD2 aligns across 7 bases. CDR1 and CDR2 from the germline V gene are SGHNT and YYREEE (reference sequence). The junction had 8 bases not matched to a gene; V was cut back by 1 base and J by 5 bases. The CDR3 sequence is 15 residues long. In DNA, the CDR3 is TGTGCCAGCAGCTTGTGGCGAGCGGGACGGGAGACCCAGTACTTC. Its protein is CASSLWRAGRETQYF.

The chain is built from TRBV5-1 and TRBJ1-2; 8 positions agree with TRBD1. Per germline, CDR1 SGHRS and CDR2 YFSETQ. V lost 0 bases to trimming and J lost 6 bases; unmatched junction nucleotides: 13. The CDR3 contains 17 residues. CDR3 protein: CASSLGGQGTGDDGYTF. The CDR3 bases are TGCGCCAGCAGCTTGGGCGGACAGGGCACCGGGGATGATGGCTACACCTTC. Based on the CDR3 plus reference TRBV5-1 and TRBJ1-2, the full variable domain is KAGVTQTPRYLIKTRGQQVTLSCSPISGHRSVSWYQQTPGQGLQFLFEYFSETQRNKGNFPGRFSGRQFSNSRSEMNVSTLELGDSALYLCASSLGGQGTGDDGYTFGSGTRLTVV.

This chain connects TRBV19 to TRBJ1-2; 10 nucleotides line up with TRBD1. The ends lost 5 bases at V and 7 bases at J; junction bases unmatched: 7. The CDR3 extends over 14 amino acids. Germline-derived CDR1 and CDR2 are LNHDA and SQIVND (reference sequence). This CDR3 reads CASSEPGQGFGYTF. CDR3 nucleotides: TGTGCCAGTAGTGAGCCGGGACAGGGGTTTGGCTACACCTTC.

This chain uses TRBV5-4 with TRBJ2-5; 7 bases fit TRBD1. This CDR3 spans 14 amino acids. With 4 bases clipped from V and 1 base from J, the junction kept 4 bases outside the gene matches. Germline assignment: CDR1 SGHNT and CDR2 YYREEE (reference sequence). The CDR3 nucleotides are TGTGCCAGCAGCAGCCGGGACAGCCAAGAGACCCAGTACTTC. It encodes CASSSRDSQETQYF.

The rearrangement uses TRBV9 and TRBJ2-3, with 11 bases lining up with TRBD2. The CDR3 extends over 17 amino acids. J gave up 4 bases and V 4 bases, and 11 bases lay outside the gene matches. The germline V gene encodes CDR1 SGDLS and CDR2 YYNGEE. The CDR3 coding sequence is TGTGCCAGCAGCATATTAGCGGGGGGGCTTCTTCCAGATACGCAGTATTTT. This encodes CASSILAGGLLPDTQYF.

The chain joins TRBV27 to TRBJ2-2; TRBD2 matches at 7 bases. Germline CDR1 MNHEY, CDR2 SMNVEV (reference sequence). The CDR3 has 15 residues. V gave up 4 bases and J gave up 8 bases; unmatched junction bases: 10. Here the CDR3 reads CASSSGLVLGGELFF. Written as DNA, the CDR3 is TGTGCCAGCAGTTCTGGACTAGTCCTCGGGGGGGAGCTGTTTTTT.